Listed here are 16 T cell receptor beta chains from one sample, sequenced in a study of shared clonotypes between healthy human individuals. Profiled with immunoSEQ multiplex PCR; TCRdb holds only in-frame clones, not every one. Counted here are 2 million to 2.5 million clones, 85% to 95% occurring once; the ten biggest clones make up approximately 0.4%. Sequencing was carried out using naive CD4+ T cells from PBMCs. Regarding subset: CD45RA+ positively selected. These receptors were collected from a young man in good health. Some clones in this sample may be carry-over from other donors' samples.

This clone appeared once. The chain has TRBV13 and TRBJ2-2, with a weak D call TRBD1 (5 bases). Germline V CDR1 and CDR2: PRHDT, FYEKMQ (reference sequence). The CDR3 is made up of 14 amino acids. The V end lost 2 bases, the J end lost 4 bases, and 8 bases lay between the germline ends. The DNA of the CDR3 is TGTGCCAGCAGCTTAAGGGGTTCCACCGGGGAGCTGTTTTTT. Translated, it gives CASSLRGSTGELFF.

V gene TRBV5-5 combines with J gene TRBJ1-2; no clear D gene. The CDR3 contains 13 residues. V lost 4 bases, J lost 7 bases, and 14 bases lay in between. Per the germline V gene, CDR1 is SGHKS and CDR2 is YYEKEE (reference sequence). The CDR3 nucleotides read TGTGCCAGCAGCATACGGGAAGCGGGTGGCTACACCTTC. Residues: CASSIREAGGYTF.

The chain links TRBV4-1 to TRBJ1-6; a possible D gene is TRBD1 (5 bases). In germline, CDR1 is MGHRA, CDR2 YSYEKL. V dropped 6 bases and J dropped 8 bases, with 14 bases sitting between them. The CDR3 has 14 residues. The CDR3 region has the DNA TGCGCCAGCAGTCCAGGGTTATGGGATTCACCCCTCCACTTT. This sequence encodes CASSPGLWDSPLHF.

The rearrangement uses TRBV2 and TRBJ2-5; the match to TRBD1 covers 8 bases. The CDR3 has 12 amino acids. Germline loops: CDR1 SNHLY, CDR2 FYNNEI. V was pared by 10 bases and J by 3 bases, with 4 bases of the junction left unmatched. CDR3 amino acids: CATRGQKETQYF. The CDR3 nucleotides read TGTGCCACCAGGGGGCAGAAAGAGACCCAGTACTTC.

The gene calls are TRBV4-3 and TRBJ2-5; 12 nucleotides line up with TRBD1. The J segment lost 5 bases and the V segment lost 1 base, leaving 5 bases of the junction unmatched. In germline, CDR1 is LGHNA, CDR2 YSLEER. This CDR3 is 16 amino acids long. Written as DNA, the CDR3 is TGCGCCAGCAGCCAAGGGGACAGGGGGCGCGGGGAGACCCAGTACTTC. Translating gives CASSQGDRGRGETQYF.

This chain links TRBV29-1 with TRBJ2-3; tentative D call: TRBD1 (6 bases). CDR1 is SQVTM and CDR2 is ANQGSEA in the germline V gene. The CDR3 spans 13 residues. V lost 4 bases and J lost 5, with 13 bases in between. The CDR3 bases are TGCAGCGTTGCGCGGCAGGGGAGAGATACGCAGTATTTT. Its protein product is CSVARQGRDTQYF.

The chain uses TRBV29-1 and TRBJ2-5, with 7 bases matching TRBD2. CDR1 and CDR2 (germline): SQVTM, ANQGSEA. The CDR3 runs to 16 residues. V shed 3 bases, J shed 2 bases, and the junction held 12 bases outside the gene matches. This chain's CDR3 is CSVEGGTGRVQETQYF. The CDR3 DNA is TGCAGCGTTGAGGGCGGCACGGGGAGGGTGCAAGAGACCCAGTACTTC.

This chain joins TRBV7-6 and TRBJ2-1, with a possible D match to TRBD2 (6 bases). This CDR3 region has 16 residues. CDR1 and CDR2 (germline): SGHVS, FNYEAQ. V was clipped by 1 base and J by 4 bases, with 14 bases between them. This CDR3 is CASSLVAGGAYNEQFF. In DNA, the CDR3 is TGTGCCAGCAGCTTAGTCGCGGGCGGGGCTTACAATGAGCAGTTCTTC. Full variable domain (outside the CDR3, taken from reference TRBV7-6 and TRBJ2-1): GAGVSQSPRYKVTKRGQDVALRCDPISGHVSLYWYRQALGQGPEFLTYFNYEAQQDKSGLPNDRFSAERPEGSISTLTIQRTEQRDSAMYRCASSLVAGGAYNEQFFGPGTRLTVL.

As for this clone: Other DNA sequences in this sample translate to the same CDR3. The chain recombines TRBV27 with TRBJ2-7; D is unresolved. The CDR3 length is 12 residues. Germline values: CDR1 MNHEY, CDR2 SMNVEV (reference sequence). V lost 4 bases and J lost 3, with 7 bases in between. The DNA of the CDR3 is TGTGCCAGCAGTTCGCTGGGCTACGAGCAGTACTTC. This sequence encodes CASSSLGYEQYF.

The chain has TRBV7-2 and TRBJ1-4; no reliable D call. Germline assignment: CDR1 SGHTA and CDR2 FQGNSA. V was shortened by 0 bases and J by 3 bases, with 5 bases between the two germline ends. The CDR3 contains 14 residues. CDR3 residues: CASSLASPNEKLFF. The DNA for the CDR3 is TGTGCCAGCAGCTTAGCGTCTCCTAATGAAAAACTGTTTTTT.

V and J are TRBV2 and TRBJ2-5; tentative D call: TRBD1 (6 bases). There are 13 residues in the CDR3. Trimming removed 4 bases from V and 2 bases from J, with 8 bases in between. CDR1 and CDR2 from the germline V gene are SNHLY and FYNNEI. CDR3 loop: CASSARGQETQYF. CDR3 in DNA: TGTGCCAGCAGTGCGAGGGGGCAAGAGACCCAGTACTTC.

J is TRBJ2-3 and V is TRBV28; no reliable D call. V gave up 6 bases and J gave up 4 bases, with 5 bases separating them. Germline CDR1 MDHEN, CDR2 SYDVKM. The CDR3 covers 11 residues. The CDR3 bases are TGTGCCAGCAGCGTTCCAGATACGCAGTATTTT. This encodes CASSVPDTQYF.

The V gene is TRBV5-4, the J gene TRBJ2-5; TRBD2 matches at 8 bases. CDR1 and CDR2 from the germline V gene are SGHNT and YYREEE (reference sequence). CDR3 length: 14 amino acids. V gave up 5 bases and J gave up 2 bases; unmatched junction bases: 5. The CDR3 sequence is CASSYVAGQETQYF. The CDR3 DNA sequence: TGTGCCAGCAGTTACGTAGCGGGGCAAGAGACCCAGTACTTC.

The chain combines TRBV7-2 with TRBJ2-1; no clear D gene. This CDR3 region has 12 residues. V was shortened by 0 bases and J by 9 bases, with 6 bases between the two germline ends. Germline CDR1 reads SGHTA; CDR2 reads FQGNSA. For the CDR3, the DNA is TGTGCCAGCAGCTTAGCACCGGTTGAGCAGTTCTTC. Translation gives CASSLAPVEQFF.

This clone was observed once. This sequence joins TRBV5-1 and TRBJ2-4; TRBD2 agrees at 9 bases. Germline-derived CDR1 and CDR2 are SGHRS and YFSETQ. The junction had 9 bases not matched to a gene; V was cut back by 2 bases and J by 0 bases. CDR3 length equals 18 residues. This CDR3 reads CASSFRLADQLAKNIQYF. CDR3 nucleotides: TGCGCCAGCAGCTTCCGACTAGCGGACCAATTAGCCAAAAACATTCAGTACTTC.

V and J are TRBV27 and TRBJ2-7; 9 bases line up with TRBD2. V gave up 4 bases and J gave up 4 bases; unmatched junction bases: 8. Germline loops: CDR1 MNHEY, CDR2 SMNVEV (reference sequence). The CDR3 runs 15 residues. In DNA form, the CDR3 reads TGTGCCAGCAGTTCACCACTAGCGGGTCGATACGAGCAGTACTTC. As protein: CASSSPLAGRYEQYF.